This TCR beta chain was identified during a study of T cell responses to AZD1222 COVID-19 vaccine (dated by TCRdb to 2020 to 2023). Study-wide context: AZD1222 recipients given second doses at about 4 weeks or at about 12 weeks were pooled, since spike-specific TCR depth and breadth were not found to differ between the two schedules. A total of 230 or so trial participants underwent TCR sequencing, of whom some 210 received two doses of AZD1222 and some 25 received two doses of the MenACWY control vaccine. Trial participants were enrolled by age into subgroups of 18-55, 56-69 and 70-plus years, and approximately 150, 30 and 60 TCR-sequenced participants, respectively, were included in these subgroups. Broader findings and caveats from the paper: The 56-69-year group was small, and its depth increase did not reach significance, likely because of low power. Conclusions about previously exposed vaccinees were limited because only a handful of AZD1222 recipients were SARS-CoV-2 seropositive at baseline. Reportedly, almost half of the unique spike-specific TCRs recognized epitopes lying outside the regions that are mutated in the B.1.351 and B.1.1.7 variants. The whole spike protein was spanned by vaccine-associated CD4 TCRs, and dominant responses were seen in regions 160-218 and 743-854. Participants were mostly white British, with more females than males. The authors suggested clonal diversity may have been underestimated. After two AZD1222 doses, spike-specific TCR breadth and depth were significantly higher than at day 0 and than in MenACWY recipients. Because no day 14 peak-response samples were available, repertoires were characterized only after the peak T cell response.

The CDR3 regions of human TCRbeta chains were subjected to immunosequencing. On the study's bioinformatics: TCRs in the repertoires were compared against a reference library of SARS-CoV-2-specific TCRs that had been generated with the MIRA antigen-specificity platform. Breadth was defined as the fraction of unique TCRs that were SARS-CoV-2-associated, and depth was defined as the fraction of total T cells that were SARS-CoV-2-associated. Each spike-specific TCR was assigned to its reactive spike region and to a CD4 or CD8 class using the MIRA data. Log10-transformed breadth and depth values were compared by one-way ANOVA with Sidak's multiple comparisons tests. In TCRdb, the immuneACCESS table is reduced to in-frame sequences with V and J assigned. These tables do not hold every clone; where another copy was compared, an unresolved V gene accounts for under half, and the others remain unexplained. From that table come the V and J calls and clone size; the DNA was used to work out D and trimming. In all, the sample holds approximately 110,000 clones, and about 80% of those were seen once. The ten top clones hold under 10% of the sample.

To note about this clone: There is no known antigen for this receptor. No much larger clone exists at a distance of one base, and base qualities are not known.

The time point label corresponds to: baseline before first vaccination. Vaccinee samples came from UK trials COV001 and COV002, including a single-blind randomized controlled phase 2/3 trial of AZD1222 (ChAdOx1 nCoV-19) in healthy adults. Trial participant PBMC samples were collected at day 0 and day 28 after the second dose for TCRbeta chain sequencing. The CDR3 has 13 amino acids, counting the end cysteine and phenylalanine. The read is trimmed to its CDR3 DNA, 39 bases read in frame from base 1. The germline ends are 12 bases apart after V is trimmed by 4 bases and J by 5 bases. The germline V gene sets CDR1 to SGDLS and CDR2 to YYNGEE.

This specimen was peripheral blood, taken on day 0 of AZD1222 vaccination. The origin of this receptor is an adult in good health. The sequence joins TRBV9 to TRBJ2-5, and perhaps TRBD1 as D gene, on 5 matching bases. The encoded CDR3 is CASSPQGWETQYF. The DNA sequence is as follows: TGTGCCAGCAGCCCGCAGGGATGGGAGACCCAGTACTTC.